This TCR beta chain emerged from a study of shared clonotypes between healthy human individuals. This clone was observed once. This CDR3 comprises 13 residues. Germline V lookup: CDR1 WNHNN, CDR2 SYGVQD (reference sequence). With 3 bases clipped from V and 2 bases from J, the junction kept 0 bases outside the gene matches. The assay was immunoSEQ multiplex PCR, and TCRdb's table has in-frame clones only and misses some. This sample yields around 1.1 million clones, of which around 77% are seen a single time; more than 0.85% belongs to the top ten. This TCR was recovered from a man aged 18 to 29 in good health. Some clones in this sample may be carry-over from other donors' samples. The sequenced sample was memory CD4+ T cells from PBMCs. Subset described: CD45RA-negative fraction. The V and J genes are TRBV10-1 and TRBJ2-5; 7 bases are shared with TRBD1. This CDR3 is CASSDRGQETQYF. In DNA form, the CDR3 reads TGCGCCAGCAGTGACAGGGGGCAAGAGACCCAGTACTTC.